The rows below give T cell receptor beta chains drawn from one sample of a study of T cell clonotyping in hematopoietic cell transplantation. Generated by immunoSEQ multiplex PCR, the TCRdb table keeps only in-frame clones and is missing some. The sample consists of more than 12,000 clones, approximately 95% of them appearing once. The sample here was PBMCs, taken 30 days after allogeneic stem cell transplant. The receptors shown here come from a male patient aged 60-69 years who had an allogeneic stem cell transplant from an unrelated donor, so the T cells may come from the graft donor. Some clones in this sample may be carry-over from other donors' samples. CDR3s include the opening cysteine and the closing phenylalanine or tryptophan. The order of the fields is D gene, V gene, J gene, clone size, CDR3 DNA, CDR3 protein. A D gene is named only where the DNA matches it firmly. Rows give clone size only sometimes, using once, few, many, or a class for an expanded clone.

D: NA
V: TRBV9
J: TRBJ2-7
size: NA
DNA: TGTGCCAGCAGCGTAGGCAGAGGCTCCTACGAGCAGTACTTC
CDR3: CASSVGRGSYEQYF

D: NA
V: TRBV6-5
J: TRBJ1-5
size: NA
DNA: TGTGCCAGCAGTTTTGACGGGGATCAGCCCCAGCATTTT
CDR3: CASSFDGDQPQHF

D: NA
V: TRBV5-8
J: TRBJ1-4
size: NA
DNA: TGTGCCAGCAGCCTCGGGAGAGAGAATGAAAAACTGTTTTTT
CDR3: CASSLGRENEKLFF

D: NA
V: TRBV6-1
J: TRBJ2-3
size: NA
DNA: TGTGCCAGCAGTGAGTGGACGGGCGATACGCAGTATTTT
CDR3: CASSEWTGDTQYF

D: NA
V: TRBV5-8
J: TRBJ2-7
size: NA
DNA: TGTGCCAGCAGCGCTCGAAATCGGGGGGCGCAGGATCACGAGCAGTACTTC
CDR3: CASSARNRGAQDHEQYF

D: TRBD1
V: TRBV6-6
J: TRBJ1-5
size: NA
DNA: TGTGCCAGTTCTGAACAGGGGATAGATCAGCCCCAGCATTTT
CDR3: CASSEQGIDQPQHF

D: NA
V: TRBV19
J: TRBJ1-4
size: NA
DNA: TGTGCCAGTAGGACTTCTGACAGGAGAAATGAAAAACTGTTTTTT
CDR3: CASRTSDRRNEKLFF

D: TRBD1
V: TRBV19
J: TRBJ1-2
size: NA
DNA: TGTGCCAGTAGTATAGATCACCAGGGGGCGAGTGGCTACACCTTC
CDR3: CASSIDHQGASGYTF

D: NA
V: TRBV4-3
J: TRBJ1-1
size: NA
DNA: TGCGCCAGCAGCCAAGAATGGAGGTCACAGGCTGAAGCTTTCTTT
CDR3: CASSQEWRSQAEAFF

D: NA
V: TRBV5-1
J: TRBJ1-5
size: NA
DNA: TGCGCCAGCAGCTTGGAACCTATCCAGCCCCAGCATTTT
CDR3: CASSLEPIQPQHF

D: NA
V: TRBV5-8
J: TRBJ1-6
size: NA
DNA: TGTGCCAGCAGCTTGACTACACCCCTCCACTTT
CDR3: CASSLTTPLHF

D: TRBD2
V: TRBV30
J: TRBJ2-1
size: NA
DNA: TGTGCCTGGAGTGTAGGACTAGCGGGAGTATGGTTCTTC
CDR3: CAWSVGLAGVWFF

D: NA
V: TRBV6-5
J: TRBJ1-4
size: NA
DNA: TGTGCCAGCAGTTACGAGTCAACTAATGAAAAACTGTTTTTT
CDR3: CASSYESTNEKLFF

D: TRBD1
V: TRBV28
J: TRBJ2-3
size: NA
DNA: TGTGCCAGCAGTTTAGGGACAGGGGGCTTGGATACGCAGTATTTT
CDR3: CASSLGTGGLDTQYF

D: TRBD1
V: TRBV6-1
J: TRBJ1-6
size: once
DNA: TGTGCCAGCACCCTCCGGGACAGATCGAATTCACCCCTCCACTTT
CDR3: CASTLRDRSNSPLHF

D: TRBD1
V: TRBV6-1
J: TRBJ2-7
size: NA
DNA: TGTGCCAGCACTCGACCCCAGGGGGCCCACTACGAGCAGTACTTC
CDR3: CASTRPQGAHYEQYF

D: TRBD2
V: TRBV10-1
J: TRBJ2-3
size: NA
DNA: TGCGCCAGCAGTGAGTGGGGACTAGCGGGGGGGCACCCAGATACGCAGTATTTT
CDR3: CASSEWGLAGGHPDTQYF

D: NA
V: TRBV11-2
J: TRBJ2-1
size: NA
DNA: TGTGCCAGCAGCTTAAACGCAGGGAGCTCCTACAATGAGCAGTTCTTC
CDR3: CASSLNAGSSYNEQFF

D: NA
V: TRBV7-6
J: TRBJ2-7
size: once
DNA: TGTGCCAGCAGCTTAGGGGACCCGAAGGCCTACGAGCAGTACTTC
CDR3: CASSLGDPKAYEQYF

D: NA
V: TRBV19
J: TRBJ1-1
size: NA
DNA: TGTGCCAGTAGTATAGGTAGGAACACTGAAGCTTTCTTT
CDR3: CASSIGRNTEAFF

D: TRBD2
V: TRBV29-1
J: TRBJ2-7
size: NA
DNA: TGCAGCGTCGGGGGGGAAATCTCCTACGAGCAGTACTTC
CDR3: CSVGGEISYEQYF

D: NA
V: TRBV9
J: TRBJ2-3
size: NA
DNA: TGTGCCAGCAGCGTAGGGACCGGAGATACGCAGTATTTT
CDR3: CASSVGTGDTQYF

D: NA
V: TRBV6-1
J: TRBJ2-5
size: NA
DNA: TGTGCCAGCAGTGTTGGAGAGACCCAGTACTTC
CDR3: CASSVGETQYF

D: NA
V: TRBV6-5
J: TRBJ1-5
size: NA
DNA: TGTGCCAGCAGTTACTCGGGCGAACAGCCCCAGCATTTT
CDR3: CASSYSGEQPQHF

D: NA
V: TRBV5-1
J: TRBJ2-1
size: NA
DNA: TGCGCCAGCAGCTTCGGGAGCGGAAGCCCTAATGGACAGTTCTTC
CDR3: CASSFGSGSPNGQFF

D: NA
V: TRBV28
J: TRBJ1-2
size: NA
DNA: TGTGCCAGCAGTTTTAGGCGGAGTGGCTACACCTTC
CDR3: CASSFRRSGYTF

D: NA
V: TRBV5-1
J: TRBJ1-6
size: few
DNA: TGCGCCAGCAGTTATTCGGACGGCTCCTATAATTCACCCCTCCACTTT
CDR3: CASSYSDGSYNSPLHF

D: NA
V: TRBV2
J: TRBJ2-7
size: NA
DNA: TGTGCCAGCGGGGGCGGGGAAAGACCAGCCTACGAGCAGTACTTC
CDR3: CASGGGERPAYEQYF

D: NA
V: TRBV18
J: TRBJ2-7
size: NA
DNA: TGTGCCAGCTCTCCTGGACACGGGAGTTACGAGCAGTACTTC
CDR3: CASSPGHGSYEQYF

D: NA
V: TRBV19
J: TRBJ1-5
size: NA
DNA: TGTGCCAGTACCGAACACGGCGGTAACAATCAGCCCCAGCATTTT
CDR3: CASTEHGGNNQPQHF